Listed below are T cell receptor beta chains from one sample, sequenced in a study of cytomegalovirus exposure and HLA in healthy donors. Clones were read by immunoSEQ multiplex PCR, and TCRdb kept only the in-frame ones, dropping some. The sample has around 140,000 clones; about 84% are singletons. Material: PBMCs. All receptors come from a man in his fifties or sixties in good health and CMV-seronegative. Each CDR3 is given with its conserved first and last residue. Each record gives: CDR3 DNA, CDR3 protein, clone size, J gene, D gene, V gene. The D gene is left open where the match is weak. Size values are once, few and many counts, or a class for expanded clones, and some rows have none.

cdr3_nt: TGTGCCAGCAGTGACAGGGCAGATACGCAGTATTTT
cdr3_aa: CASSDRADTQYF
clone_size: -
j_call: TRBJ2-3
d_call: -
v_call: TRBV2

cdr3_nt: TGTGCCACCCATTTCTCCGGGACAGCTAGCAATCAGCCCCAGCATTTT
cdr3_aa: CATHFSGTASNQPQHF
clone_size: few
j_call: TRBJ1-5
d_call: TRBD1
v_call: TRBV19

cdr3_nt: TGTGCCAGCTCACCTTACCGGCGGGGGCGGACTGAAGCTTTCTTT
cdr3_aa: CASSPYRRGRTEAFF
clone_size: -
j_call: TRBJ1-1
d_call: -
v_call: TRBV18

cdr3_nt: TGTGCCAGCAGACCTCAGGGGATGGGAGACACTGAAGCTTTCTTT
cdr3_aa: CASRPQGMGDTEAFF
clone_size: -
j_call: TRBJ1-1
d_call: -
v_call: TRBV6-5

cdr3_nt: TGTGCCAGCATAGGGACTAGCGGATACAATGAGCAGTTCTTC
cdr3_aa: CASIGTSGYNEQFF
clone_size: -
j_call: TRBJ2-1
d_call: TRBD2
v_call: TRBV2

cdr3_nt: TGTGCCAGCAGTTTCCAACCGGGACAGGGAACGTTAGCCAAAAACATTCAGTACTTC
cdr3_aa: CASSFQPGQGTLAKNIQYF
clone_size: -
j_call: TRBJ2-4
d_call: TRBD1
v_call: TRBV28

cdr3_nt: TGTGCCAGCAGCGTGGGGCAGGACGAGCAGTACTTC
cdr3_aa: CASSVGQDEQYF
clone_size: -
j_call: TRBJ2-7
d_call: -
v_call: TRBV9

cdr3_nt: TGTGCCTGGACCCCATTGGTGGCAGGCTATGGCTACACCTTC
cdr3_aa: CAWTPLVAGYGYTF
clone_size: -
j_call: TRBJ1-2
d_call: -
v_call: TRBV30

cdr3_nt: TGTGCCAGCAGTGTGGGGACAGGGTCTTCGGATACGCAGTATTTT
cdr3_aa: CASSVGTGSSDTQYF
clone_size: few
j_call: TRBJ2-3
d_call: TRBD1
v_call: TRBV25-1

cdr3_nt: TGTGCCAGCAGCGTAGGACAGGGGACCTACGAGCAGTACTTC
cdr3_aa: CASSVGQGTYEQYF
clone_size: -
j_call: TRBJ2-7
d_call: TRBD1
v_call: TRBV9

cdr3_nt: TGTGCCAGTAAGCGGGATGACTACAATGAGCAGTTCTTC
cdr3_aa: CASKRDDYNEQFF
clone_size: -
j_call: TRBJ2-1
d_call: TRBD2
v_call: TRBV2

cdr3_nt: TGTGCCAGCAGTTTATCCCTTCCCAGGGGCCTCACTGAAGCTTTCTTT
cdr3_aa: CASSLSLPRGLTEAFF
clone_size: -
j_call: TRBJ1-1
d_call: -
v_call: TRBV28

cdr3_nt: TGTGCCACCAGCAGAGCGGACAGCCACCTCATGAACACTGAAGCTTTCTTT
cdr3_aa: CATSRADSHLMNTEAFF
clone_size: -
j_call: TRBJ1-1
d_call: -
v_call: TRBV15

cdr3_nt: TGTGCCAGCAGAAGTCCGGGACAGCCCGAGCAGTACTTC
cdr3_aa: CASRSPGQPEQYF
clone_size: -
j_call: TRBJ2-7
d_call: TRBD1
v_call: TRBV28

cdr3_nt: TGTGCCAGCAGCTTAGGGGCAGCAAACACTGAAGCTTTCTTT
cdr3_aa: CASSLGAANTEAFF
clone_size: -
j_call: TRBJ1-1
d_call: -
v_call: TRBV7-9

cdr3_nt: TGCGCCAGCAGCCCAGGGGGGAGTAATGAGCAGTTCTTC
cdr3_aa: CASSPGGSNEQFF
clone_size: few
j_call: TRBJ2-1
d_call: -
v_call: TRBV4-1

cdr3_nt: TGCAGCGTTTCCTTAACAGGGGGTTGGGGCTACACCTTC
cdr3_aa: CSVSLTGGWGYTF
clone_size: -
j_call: TRBJ1-2
d_call: TRBD1
v_call: TRBV29-1

cdr3_nt: TGTGCCAGCAGCCCCCAACCTAGGGGGACAGGGAAAGGCTACACCTTC
cdr3_aa: CASSPQPRGTGKGYTF
clone_size: -
j_call: TRBJ1-2
d_call: TRBD1
v_call: TRBV9

cdr3_nt: TGTGCCAGCAGTGGGCTCAGGGTGACCAGATATGGGACCCAGTACTTC
cdr3_aa: CASSGLRVTRYGTQYF
clone_size: -
j_call: TRBJ2-5
d_call: -
v_call: TRBV6-1

cdr3_nt: TGTGCCAGCAGTAGCCCAAATAACTATGGCTACACCTTC
cdr3_aa: CASSSPNNYGYTF
clone_size: -
j_call: TRBJ1-2
d_call: -
v_call: TRBV6-1

cdr3_nt: TGCGCCAGCAGCTTGGAACAAGAATCACCCCTCCACTTT
cdr3_aa: CASSLEQESPLHF
clone_size: -
j_call: TRBJ1-6
d_call: -
v_call: TRBV5-1

cdr3_nt: TGTGCCAGCAGCTTGGGCGGGACAGGGATCTCTGGGGCCAACGTCCTGACTTTC
cdr3_aa: CASSLGGTGISGANVLTF
clone_size: -
j_call: TRBJ2-6
d_call: TRBD1
v_call: TRBV5-4

cdr3_nt: TGTGCCAGTCGGGGGGGCCGAGGGGGCACAGATACGCAGTATTTT
cdr3_aa: CASRGGRGGTDTQYF
clone_size: once
j_call: TRBJ2-3
d_call: TRBD2
v_call: TRBV6-6

cdr3_nt: TGCGCCAGCAGCTTGGACGGGGGAGGGTCCTACAATGAGCAGTTCTTC
cdr3_aa: CASSLDGGGSYNEQFF
clone_size: -
j_call: TRBJ2-1
d_call: TRBD2
v_call: TRBV5-1

cdr3_nt: TGTGCCAGCAGTTCCAGGACAGGGAGCGCAGATACGCAGTATTTT
cdr3_aa: CASSSRTGSADTQYF
clone_size: -
j_call: TRBJ2-3
d_call: TRBD1
v_call: TRBV6-1

cdr3_nt: TGTGCCAGCAGTTTAATGGGGGCGCGAGGTCAGCCCCAGCATTTT
cdr3_aa: CASSLMGARGQPQHF
clone_size: -
j_call: TRBJ1-5
d_call: -
v_call: TRBV28

cdr3_nt: TGTGCCAGCAGCTTTCCAGGGGGCAATCAGCCCCAGCATTTT
cdr3_aa: CASSFPGGNQPQHF
clone_size: -
j_call: TRBJ1-5
d_call: -
v_call: TRBV7-9

cdr3_nt: TGTGCCACCGCATGGTCCGGGGACATTCAGTACTTC
cdr3_aa: CATAWSGDIQYF
clone_size: few
j_call: TRBJ2-4
d_call: -
v_call: TRBV28

cdr3_nt: TGTGCCAGCAGCTCCAGGGATAAGAATGAGCAGTTCTTC
cdr3_aa: CASSSRDKNEQFF
clone_size: -
j_call: TRBJ2-1
d_call: -
v_call: TRBV7-6

cdr3_nt: TGTGCCAGCAGCCAAGCGGGGGAGGTGGAGCAGTTCTTC
cdr3_aa: CASSQAGEVEQFF
clone_size: -
j_call: TRBJ2-1
d_call: -
v_call: TRBV4-2

cdr3_nt: TGCAGCATCGTCCTCGCCTACGAGCAGTACTTC
cdr3_aa: CSIVLAYEQYF
clone_size: -
j_call: TRBJ2-7
d_call: -
v_call: TRBV29-1